This T cell receptor (beta chain) was identified during a study of beta chain features in type 1 diabetes. For the study at large: Across every sample, around 98 million sorted cells were examined in total. Study outcomes and limitations: Patients' naive, central memory and Treg TCRB repertoires seemed closer to one another than those of healthy donors. Moderate but significant shortening of TCRB CDR3s was recorded in all four CD4+ subsets from Type 1 diabetes patients.

The CDR3 loop spans 15 amino acids. With V trimmed by 6 bases and J by 5 bases, 10 bases remained unmatched. The germline CDR1 and CDR2 sequences are SGHAT and FQNNGV. Sequencing targeted expressed TCRB transcripts, as all isolated RNA had been reverse transcribed. Using immunoSEQ multiplex PCR, the repertoire was profiled, and TCRdb retains in-frame clones only, with some absent. The sample carries roughly 100,000 clones, under 30% recorded once. About this clone: What it binds is not known.

Sequences were obtained from central memory CD4+ T cells from blood. This TCR was recovered from a woman aged 18-35 years with type 1 diabetes. The rearrangement links TRBV11-2 to TRBJ2-1; 7 bases are a match to TRBD2. The CDR3 coding sequence is TGTGCCAGCAGGCCGTGGGGGGGTAGAAACAATGAGCAGTTCTTC. Encoded protein: CASRPWGGRNNEQFF.